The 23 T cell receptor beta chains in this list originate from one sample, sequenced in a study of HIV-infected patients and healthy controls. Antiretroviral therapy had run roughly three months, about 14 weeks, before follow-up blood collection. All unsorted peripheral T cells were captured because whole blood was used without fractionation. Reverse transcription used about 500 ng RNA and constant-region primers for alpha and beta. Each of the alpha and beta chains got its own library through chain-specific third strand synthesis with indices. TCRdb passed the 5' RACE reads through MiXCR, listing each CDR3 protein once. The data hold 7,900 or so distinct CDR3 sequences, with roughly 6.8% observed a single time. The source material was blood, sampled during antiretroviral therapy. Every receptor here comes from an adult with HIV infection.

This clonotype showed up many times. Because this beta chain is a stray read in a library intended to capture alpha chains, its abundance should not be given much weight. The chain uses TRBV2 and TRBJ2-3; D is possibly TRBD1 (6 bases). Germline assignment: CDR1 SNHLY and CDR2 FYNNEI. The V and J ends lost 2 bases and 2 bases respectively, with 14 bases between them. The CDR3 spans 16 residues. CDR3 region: CASSEFVTGITDTQYF. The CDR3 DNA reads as TGTGCCAGCAGTGAATTTGTCACAGGGATCACAGATACGCAGTATTTT.

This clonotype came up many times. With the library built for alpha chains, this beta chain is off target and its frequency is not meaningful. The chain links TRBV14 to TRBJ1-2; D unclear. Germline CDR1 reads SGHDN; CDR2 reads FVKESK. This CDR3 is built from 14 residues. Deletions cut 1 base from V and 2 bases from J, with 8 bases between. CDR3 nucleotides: TGTGCCAGCAGCCAAGTCCCCGGGAACTATGGCTACACCTTC. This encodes CASSQVPGNYGYTF.

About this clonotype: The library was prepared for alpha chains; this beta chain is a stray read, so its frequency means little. DNA for the CDR3: TGCGCCAGCAGCCCAGGACACCCTGGTTACGAGCAGTACTTC. This encodes CASSPGHPGYEQYF. V gene TRBV5-1 combines with J gene TRBJ2-7; the D gene is possibly TRBD1 (5 bases). The V gene's germline CDR1 is SGHRS and CDR2 YFSETQ. The CDR3 is made up of 14 amino acids. Deletions cut 4 bases from V and 4 bases from J, with 15 bases between. The full variable domain, with the rest looked up from reference TRBV5-1 and TRBJ2-7, is KAGVTQTPRYLIKTRGQQVTLSCSPISGHRSVSWYQQTPGQGLQFLFEYFSETQRNKGNFPGRFSGRQFSNSRSEMNVSTLELGDSALYLCASSPGHPGYEQYFGPGTRLTVT.

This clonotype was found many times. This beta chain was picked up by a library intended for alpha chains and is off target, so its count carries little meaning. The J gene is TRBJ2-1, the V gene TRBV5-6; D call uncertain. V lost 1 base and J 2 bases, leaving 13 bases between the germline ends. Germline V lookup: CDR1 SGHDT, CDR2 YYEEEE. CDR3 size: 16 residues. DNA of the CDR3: TGTGCCAGCAGCTTGTTGATTTTGCACCCCTACAATGAGCAGTTCTTC. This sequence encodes CASSLLILHPYNEQFF.

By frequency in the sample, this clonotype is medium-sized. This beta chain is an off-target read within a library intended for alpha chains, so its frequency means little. The CDR3 spells CSARKGIQNTGELFF. DNA of the CDR3: TGCAGTGCTAGAAAAGGGATCCAAAACACCGGGGAGCTGTTTTTT. The V gene is TRBV20-1, the J gene TRBJ2-2; D remains unclear. The ends were cut back, 2 bases at V and 2 bases at J, with 12 bases in the middle. The CDR3 extends over 15 amino acids. Germline CDR1 is DFQATT and CDR2 is SNEGSKA (reference sequence).

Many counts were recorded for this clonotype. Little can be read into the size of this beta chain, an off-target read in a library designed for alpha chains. DNA for the CDR3: TGTGCCAGCAGCTTCCCCGCGAGTTCCTCACCCCTCCACTTT. Residues: CASSFPASSSPLHF. The J gene is TRBJ1-6, the V gene TRBV5-6, with unresolved D. The V and J ends lost 2 bases and 10 bases respectively, with 13 bases between them. Germline V lookup: CDR1 SGHDT, CDR2 YYEEEE. The CDR3 totals 14 residues.

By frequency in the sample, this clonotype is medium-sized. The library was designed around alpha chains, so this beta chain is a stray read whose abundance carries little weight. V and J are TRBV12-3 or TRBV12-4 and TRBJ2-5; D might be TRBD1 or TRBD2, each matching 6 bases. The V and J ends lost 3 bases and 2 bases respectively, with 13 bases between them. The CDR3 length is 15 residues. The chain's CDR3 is CASSLSGALQETQYF. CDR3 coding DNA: TGTGCCAGCAGTTTGTCGGGGGCCCTTCAAGAGACCCAGTACTTC.

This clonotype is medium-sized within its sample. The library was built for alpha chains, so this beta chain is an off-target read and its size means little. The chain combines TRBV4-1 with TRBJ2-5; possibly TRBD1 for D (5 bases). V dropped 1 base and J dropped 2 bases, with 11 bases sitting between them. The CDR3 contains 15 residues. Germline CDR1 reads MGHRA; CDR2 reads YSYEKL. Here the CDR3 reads CASSQVGAQQETQYF. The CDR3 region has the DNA TGCGCCAGCAGCCAAGTTGGGGCACAGCAAGAGACCCAGTACTTC.

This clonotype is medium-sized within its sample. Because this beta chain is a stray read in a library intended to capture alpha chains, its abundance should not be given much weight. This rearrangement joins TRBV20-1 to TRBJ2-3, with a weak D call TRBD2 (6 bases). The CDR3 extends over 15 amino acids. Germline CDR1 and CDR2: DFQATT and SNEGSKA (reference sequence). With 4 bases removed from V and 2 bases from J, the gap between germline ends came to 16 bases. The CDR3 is CSAKHRDFFTDTQYF. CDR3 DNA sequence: TGCAGTGCTAAACACCGGGACTTTTTCACAGATACGCAGTATTTT.

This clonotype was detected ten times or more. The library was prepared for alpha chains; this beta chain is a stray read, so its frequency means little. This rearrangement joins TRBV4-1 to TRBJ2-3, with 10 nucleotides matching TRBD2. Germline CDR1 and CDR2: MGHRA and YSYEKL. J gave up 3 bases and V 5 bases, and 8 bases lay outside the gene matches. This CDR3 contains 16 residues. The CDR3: CASSTSGIHGTDTQYF. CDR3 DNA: TGCGCCAGCAGCACTAGCGGGATTCACGGGACAGATACGCAGTATTTT.

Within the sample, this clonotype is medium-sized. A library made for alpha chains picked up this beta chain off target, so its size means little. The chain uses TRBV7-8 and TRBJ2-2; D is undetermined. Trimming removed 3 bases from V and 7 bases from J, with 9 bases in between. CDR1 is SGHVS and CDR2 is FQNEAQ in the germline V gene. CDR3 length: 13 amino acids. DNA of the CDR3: TGTGCCAGCAGCTTGTTGGTTGGCGGGGAGCTGTTTTTT. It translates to CASSLLVGGELFF.

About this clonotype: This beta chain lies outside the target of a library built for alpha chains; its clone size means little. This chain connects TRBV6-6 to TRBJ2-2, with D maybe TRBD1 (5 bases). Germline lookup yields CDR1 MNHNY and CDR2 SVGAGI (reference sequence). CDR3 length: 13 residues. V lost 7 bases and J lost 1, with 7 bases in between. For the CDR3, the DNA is TGTGCCAGCATAACAGGGAACACCGGGGAGCTGTTTTTT. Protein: CASITGNTGELFF.

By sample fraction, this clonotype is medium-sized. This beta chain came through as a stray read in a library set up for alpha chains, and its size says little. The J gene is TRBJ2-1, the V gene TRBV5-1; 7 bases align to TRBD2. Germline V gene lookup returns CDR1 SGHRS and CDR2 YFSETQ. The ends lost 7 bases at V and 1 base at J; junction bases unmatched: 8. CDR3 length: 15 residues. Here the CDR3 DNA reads TGCGCCAGCTGGGGGGGGAACCCTTCCTACAATGAGCAGTTCTTC. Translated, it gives CASWGGNPSYNEQFF.

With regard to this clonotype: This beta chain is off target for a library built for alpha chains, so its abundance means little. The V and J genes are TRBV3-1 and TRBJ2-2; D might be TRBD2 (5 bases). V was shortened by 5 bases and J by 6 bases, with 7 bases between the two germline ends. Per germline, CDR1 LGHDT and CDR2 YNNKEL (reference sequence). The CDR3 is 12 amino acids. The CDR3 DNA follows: TGTGCCAGCAGCGTGAGGGCCGGGGAGCTGTTTTTT. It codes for CASSVRAGELFF.

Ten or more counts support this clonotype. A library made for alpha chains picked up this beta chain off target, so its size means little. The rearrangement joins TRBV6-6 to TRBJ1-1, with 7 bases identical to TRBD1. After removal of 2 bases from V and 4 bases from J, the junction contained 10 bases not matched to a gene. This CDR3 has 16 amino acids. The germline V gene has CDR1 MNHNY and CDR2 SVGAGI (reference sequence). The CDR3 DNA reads TGTGCCAGCAGTTACGGGACAGCGTCGGGGAGCACTGAAGCTTTCTTT. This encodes CASSYGTASGSTEAFF.

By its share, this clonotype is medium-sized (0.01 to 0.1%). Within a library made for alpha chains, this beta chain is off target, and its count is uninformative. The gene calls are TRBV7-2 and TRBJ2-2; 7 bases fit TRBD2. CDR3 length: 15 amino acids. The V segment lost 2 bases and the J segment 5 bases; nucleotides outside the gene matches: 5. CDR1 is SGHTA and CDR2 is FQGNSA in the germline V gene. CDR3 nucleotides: TGTGCCAGCAGCTTACGCGGGAGAGGGACCGGGGAGCTGTTTTTT. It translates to CASSLRGRGTGELFF. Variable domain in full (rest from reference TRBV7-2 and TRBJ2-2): GAGVSQSPSNKVTEKGKDVELRCDPISGHTALYWYRQSLGQGLEFLIYFQGNSAPDKSGLPSDRFSAERTGGSVSTLTIQRTQQEDSAVYLCASSLRGRGTGELFFGEGSRLTVL.

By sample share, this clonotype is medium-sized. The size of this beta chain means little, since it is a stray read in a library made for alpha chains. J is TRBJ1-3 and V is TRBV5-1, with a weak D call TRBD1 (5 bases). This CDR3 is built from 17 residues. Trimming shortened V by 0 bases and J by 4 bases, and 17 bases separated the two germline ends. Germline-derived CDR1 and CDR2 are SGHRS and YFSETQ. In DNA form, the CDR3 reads TGCGCCAGCAGCTTGGAAGCAGGGAGGCCTTTCGGAAACACCATATATTTT. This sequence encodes CASSLEAGRPFGNTIYF.

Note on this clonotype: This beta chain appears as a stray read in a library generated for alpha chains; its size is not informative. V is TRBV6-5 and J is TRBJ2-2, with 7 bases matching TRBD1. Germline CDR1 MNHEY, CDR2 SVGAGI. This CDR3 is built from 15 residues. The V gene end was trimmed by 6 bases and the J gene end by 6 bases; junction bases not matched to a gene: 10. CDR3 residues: CASRFGQGVAGELFF. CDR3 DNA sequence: TGTGCCAGCAGATTCGGGCAGGGGGTGGCCGGGGAGCTGTTTTTT.

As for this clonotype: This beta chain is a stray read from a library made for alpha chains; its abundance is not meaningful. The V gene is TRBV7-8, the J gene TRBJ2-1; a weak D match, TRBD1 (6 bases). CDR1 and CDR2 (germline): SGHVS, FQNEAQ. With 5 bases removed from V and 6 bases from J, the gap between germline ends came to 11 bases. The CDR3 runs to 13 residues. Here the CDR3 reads CASSPDRPNEQFF. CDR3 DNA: TGTGCCAGCAGCCCCGACAGGCCCAATGAGCAGTTCTTC.

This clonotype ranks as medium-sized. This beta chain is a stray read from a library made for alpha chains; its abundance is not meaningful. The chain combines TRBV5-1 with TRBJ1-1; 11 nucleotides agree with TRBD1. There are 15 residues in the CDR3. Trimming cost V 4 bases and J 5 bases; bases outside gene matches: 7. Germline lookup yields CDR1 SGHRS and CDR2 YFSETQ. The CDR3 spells CASSRGTGGSTEAFF. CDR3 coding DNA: TGCGCCAGCAGCCGGGGGACAGGGGGAAGTACTGAAGCTTTCTTT.

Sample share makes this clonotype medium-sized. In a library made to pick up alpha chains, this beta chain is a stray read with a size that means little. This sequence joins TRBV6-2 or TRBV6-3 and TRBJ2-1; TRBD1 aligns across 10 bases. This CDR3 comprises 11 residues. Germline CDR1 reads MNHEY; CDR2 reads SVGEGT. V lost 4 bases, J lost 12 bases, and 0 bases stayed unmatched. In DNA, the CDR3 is TGTGCCAGCAGTTGGGACAGGGGGCAGTTCTTC. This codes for CASSWDRGQFF.

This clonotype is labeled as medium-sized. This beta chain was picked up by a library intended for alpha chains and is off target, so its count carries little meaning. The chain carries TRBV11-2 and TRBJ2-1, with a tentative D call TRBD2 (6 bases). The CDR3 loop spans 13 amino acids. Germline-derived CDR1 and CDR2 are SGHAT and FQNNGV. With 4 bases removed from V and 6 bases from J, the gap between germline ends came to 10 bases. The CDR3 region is CASSSGLLNEQFF. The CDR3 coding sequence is TGTGCCAGCAGCTCGGGACTCCTCAATGAGCAGTTCTTC.

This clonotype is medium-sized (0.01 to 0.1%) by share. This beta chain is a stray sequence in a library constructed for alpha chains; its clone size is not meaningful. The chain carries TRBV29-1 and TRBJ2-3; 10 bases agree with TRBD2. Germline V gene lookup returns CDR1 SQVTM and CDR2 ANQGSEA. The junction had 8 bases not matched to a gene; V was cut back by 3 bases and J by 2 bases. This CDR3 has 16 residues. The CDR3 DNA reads TGCAGCGTTGAGAGCGGGACTAGCGCCTACACAGATACGCAGTATTTT. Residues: CSVESGTSAYTDTQYF.